This T cell receptor beta chain originates from a study of T cells in Graves' hyperthyroidism and ophthalmopathy. RNA transcripts gave rise to amplified TCR beta CDR3 regions. Using the HTBI primer set, a first-round RT-PCR was run on the TCR CDR3. TCRdb itself ran the multiplex PCR reads through MiXCR, one entry per CDR3 protein. The sample yields fewer than 700,000 distinct CDR3 sequences, roughly 17% seen once. This clonotype was observed many times. Antigen specificity is unknown. Enrolled ophthalmopathy patients presented with a Clinical Activity Score of at least 3, a NOSPECS grade of at least 4, and disease duration under 3 months. Uncontrolled infection, other autoimmune disease, pregnancy or lactation led to exclusion. Fresh peripheral blood, around 10 ml, yielded the PBMCs. Study-level points and caveats: Blood shared most expanded thyroid clonotypes above 0.001.

Looked up from germline, CDR1 is LGHDT and CDR2 is YNNKEL (reference sequence). V lost 0 bases, J lost 5 bases, and 15 bases lay in between. The CDR3 covers 16 residues. The chain joins TRBV3-1 to TRBJ2-3; no clear D. The source is a woman between 18 and 29 years old with Graves' ophthalmopathy. Sequencing was carried out using blood. Written as DNA, the CDR3 is TGTGCCAGCAGCCAAGATCCCGGGCTAGGTCGAGATACGCAGTATTTT. Amino acid sequence: CASSQDPGLGRDTQYF.